The present T cell receptor (beta chain) was sequenced within a study of follicular helper T cells after annual influenza vaccination (TCRdb year 2017). With regard to the full study: After each seasonal influenza vaccination, blood samples were collected on days 0, 7 and 28. To study recall of cTfh clones, some subjects were followed through successive annual vaccinations in the 2013-2014, 2014-2015 and 2015-2016 seasons. One week after vaccination, a second recruited cohort of approximately twelve subjects (Table S1) displayed a similar ICOS+CD38+ cTfh response. Multi-year samples were available for six subjects, with four spanning two vaccination seasons and two spanning three seasons. Samples from 2013-2014 were cryopreserved, whereas samples from about 2015 were processed immediately after collection. On the study overall, not on this receptor specifically: Day 7 ICOS+CD38+ clones were most often found later in ICOS-CD38- cTfh, suggesting that subset may serve as a memory reservoir. A recurrent oligoclonal ICOS+CD38+ cTfh response containing tetramer and AIM influenza-specific clonotypes was recalled by successive annual vaccinations. ICOS+CD38+ cTfh clonality correlated with the frequency of that population, and its change correlated with the change in circulating plasmablast frequency. Productive TCRB sequences were recovered from only roughly 9-20% of analyzed cells, so rare clonotypes could not be sampled. When influenza clone enrichment was assessed, the possibility that the much larger non-cTfh compartments were undersampled could not be excluded.

The library was built by means of the immunoSEQ multiplex PCR assay. Adaptive Biotechnologies carried out TCRB amplification, library preparation, sequencing and preliminary bioinformatics at Survey level resolution. As for the authors' bioinformatics: Clonality was calculated in R as 1 minus normalized Shannon entropy, and the Gini index was computed with the R package ineq. Overlap score was defined as the summed counts of shared sequences divided by the total counts of all sequences in both compared samples. Shared-clonotype significance used Fisher's exact test assuming a theoretical repertoire of 10^7 TCRB sequences. In its TCRdb copy, this immuneACCESS table keeps in-frame sequences only and misses some clones. Where compared with another copy, unresolved V genes explain less than half of these, and the others have no known cause. The DNA was the basis for D and trimming; V, J and clone size are from that table. The sample contains about 10,000 clones, roughly four fifths of them found a single time. The ten largest clones capture 0.55% to 0.65% of the sample.

Sample time point, as interpreted from the label and publication: 2013-2014 season, 7 days after vaccination. Seasonal inactivated influenza vaccine (Fluvarix) was administered to adults, and sorted blood CD4 subsets were tracked by TCRB sequencing before and after vaccination. To be eligible, subjects had to live in the community and must not have received influenza vaccine in the previous 6 months. Reasons for exclusion included contraindications to influenza vaccine, substance abuse, HIV/AIDS, active malignancy, immunomodulatory medication, and active illness such as respiratory infection. Per time point, between about 35 and 100 mL of blood was sampled. Either Ficoll-Paque PLUS or SepMate separation was used to isolate PBMC. As a non-Tfh comparison subset, CXCR5- memory CD4 T cells were sorted. Before DNA extraction, cell subsets were sorted from PBMC on a BD FACS Aria. The germline V gene supplies CDR1 SNHLY and CDR2 FYNNEI. Taken from cysteine to phenylalanine, the CDR3 has 13 residues. Only the CDR3 portion is preserved as DNA: 39 bases, with reading frame beginning at the first base. Trimming at the junction amounts to 6 bases on V and 4 bases on J, and the germline ends lie 12 bases apart.

This clone was seen only a few times. The clone's antigen remains unknown. No qualities accompany the bases; no much larger clone lies one base away. This specimen was CXCR5- memory CD4+ T cells sorted from blood, taken 7 days after influenza vaccination. This specimen's cell subset or site label, per the study, means: CXCR5- memory CD4 T cells. The rearrangement combines TRBV2 with TRBJ1-2; the D gene lacks a confident call. The TCR originated in an adult who received the influenza vaccine. Here is the DNA: TGTGCCAGCAGCGACCCGGGAGTCTATGGCTACACCTTC. Its translation reads: CASSDPGVYGYTF.